A selection of T cell receptor beta chains follows, all from one sample in a study of CD8+ T cells in alopecia areata. Method: immunoSEQ multiplex PCR; TCRdb's copy keeps in-frame clones and lacks some. The sample has under 200,000 clones; around three fifths are singletons. Material: CD4+ T cells sorted from blood, obtained at week 4, from a patient treated with tofacitinib. These TCRs come from a human donor with alopecia areata. Both conserved end residues are part of each CDR3. The order of the fields is V gene, D gene, J gene, clone size, CDR3 protein, CDR3 DNA. A D gene is named only where the DNA matches it firmly. Clone size is given for some rows only: seen once, a few or many times, or a class if the clone is expanded.

>TRBV29-1|TRBD1|TRBJ1-5|-
CSVAGQGVDQPQHF
TGCAGCGTTGCGGGACAGGGGGTTGATCAGCCCCAGCATTTT
>TRBV9|-|TRBJ1-1|few
CASSPGGNTEAFF
TGTGCCAGCAGCCCCGGCGGCAACACTGAAGCTTTCTTT
>TRBV6-5|-|TRBJ1-6|-
CASRTHPLAPLHF
TGTGCCAGCAGGACACACCCACTAGCGCCCCTCCACTTT
>TRBV9|TRBD1|TRBJ1-4|-
CASSQLQGFEKLFF
TGTGCCAGCAGCCAACTACAGGGGTTTGAAAAACTGTTTTTT
>TRBV2|-|TRBJ2-7|-
CASSEGRDHEQYF
TGTGCCAGCAGTGAGGGCAGGGACCACGAGCAGTACTTC
>TRBV7-6|-|TRBJ2-5|-
CASSLEGVRETQYF
TGTGCCAGCAGCTTAGAGGGGGTAAGGGAGACCCAGTACTTC
>TRBV6-5|TRBD2|TRBJ2-5|once
CASSKDWTRRETQYF
TGTGCCAGCAGTAAGGACTGGACTAGGCGAGAGACCCAGTACTTC
>TRBV29-1|-|TRBJ2-5|-
CSARDNGETQYF
TGCAGCGCCCGGGACAACGGAGAGACCCAGTACTTC
>TRBV5-1|TRBD2|TRBJ2-7|-
CASSLLVAGGHLPYEQYF
TGCGCCAGCAGCTTGTTGGTGGCGGGGGGCCATCTACCCTACGAGCAGTACTTC
>TRBV30|TRBD1|TRBJ2-5|-
CAWSSGQVEYF
TGTGCCTGGAGTTCGGGACAGGTCGAGTACTTC
>TRBV29-1|TRBD1|TRBJ2-2|-
CSVLATGYTGELFF
TGCAGCGTTCTCGCGACAGGGTATACCGGGGAGCTGTTTTTT
>TRBV30|TRBD1|TRBJ1-6|-
CAWAGTGNSPLHF
TGTGCCTGGGCCGGGACAGGGAATTCACCCCTCCACTTT
>TRBV5-1|-|TRBJ1-2|-
CASSAQPETVYGYTF
TGCGCCAGCAGCGCCCAGCCGGAAACGGTCTATGGCTACACCTTC
>TRBV29-1|-|TRBJ2-5|-
CSVEERQEETQYF
TGCAGCGTTGAAGAGAGGCAAGAAGAGACCCAGTACTTC
>TRBV7-9|-|TRBJ1-5|few
CASSLGRYQPQHF
TGTGCCAGCAGCTTAGGCCGATATCAGCCCCAGCATTTT
>TRBV5-1|TRBD2|TRBJ2-5|-
CASNSGGGQETQYF
TGCGCCAGCAATTCGGGCGGGGGACAAGAGACCCAGTACTTC
>TRBV29-1|TRBD1|TRBJ1-5|-
CGTGGNDQPQHF
TGCGGAACAGGGGGTAACGATCAGCCCCAGCATTTT
>TRBV30|TRBD2|TRBJ2-1|-
CAWKLAGGNEQFF
TGTGCCTGGAAACTAGCGGGGGGAAATGAGCAGTTCTTC
>TRBV7-7|TRBD1|TRBJ2-3|once
CASSIGQGWDPDTQYF
TGTGCTAGCAGCATCGGACAGGGATGGGATCCAGATACGCAGTATTTT
>TRBV15|TRBD2|TRBJ2-5|-
CATSRLAGGETQYF
TGTGCCACCAGCAGACTAGCGGGGGGAGAGACCCAGTACTTC
>TRBV6-6|-|TRBJ1-1|few
CASSFEDTEAFF
TGTGCCAGCAGTTTCGAAGACACTGAAGCTTTCTTT
>TRBV7-2|TRBD2|TRBJ2-3|-
CASSLDAGGTDTQYF
TGTGCCAGCAGCTTAGATGCGGGGGGCACAGATACGCAGTATTTT
>TRBV29-1|-|TRBJ2-2|-
CSVARTLAFGELFF
TGCAGCGTTGCGCGGACACTGGCTTTCGGGGAGCTGTTTTTT
>TRBV19|-|TRBJ2-5|-
CASSNSNPQETQYF
TGTGCCAGTAGTAATTCCAATCCCCAAGAGACCCAGTACTTC
>TRBV4-1|TRBD1|TRBJ2-2|once
CASSRRDRTANTGELFF
TGCGCCAGCAGCCGTCGGGACAGGACAGCGAACACCGGGGAGCTGTTTTTT
>TRBV25-1|-|TRBJ2-7|once
CASSTGSSYEQYF
TGTGCCAGCAGTACGGGATCCTCCTACGAGCAGTACTTC
>TRBV11-1|TRBD1|TRBJ2-3|few
CASGQATDTQYF
TGTGCCAGCGGACAGGCCACAGATACGCAGTATTTT
>TRBV25-1|-|TRBJ2-2|-
CASSEADFTGELFF
TGTGCCAGCAGTGAAGCGGATTTCACCGGGGAGCTGTTTTTT
>TRBV7-8|TRBD2|TRBJ2-3|few
CASSLDGGAADTQYF
TGTGCCAGCAGCTTAGACGGGGGGGCAGCAGATACGCAGTATTTT
>TRBV5-1|-|TRBJ1-2|-
CASSSETGNYGYTF
TGCGCCAGCAGCTCGGAGACAGGCAACTATGGCTACACCTTC
>TRBV7-6|-|TRBJ1-5|-
CASSLGGVNQPQHF
TGTGCCAGCAGCTTAGGAGGGGTTAATCAGCCCCAGCATTTT
>TRBV6-5|-|TRBJ2-5|-
CASSSDRLETQYF
TGTGCCAGCAGTTCGGACAGATTAGAGACCCAGTACTTC
>TRBV25-1|-|TRBJ1-2|-
CASSEYKAGGYGYTF
TGTGCCAGCAGTGAATATAAGGCTGGAGGCTATGGCTACACCTTC
>TRBV4-3|-|TRBJ2-2|-
CASSQDRNQGQTGELFF
TGCGCCAGCAGCCAAGATAGGAACCAGGGGCAAACCGGGGAGCTGTTTTTT
>TRBV5-1|TRBD1|TRBJ1-6|-
CASSPRQGASRNSPLHF
TGCGCCAGCAGCCCAAGACAGGGGGCCTCTCGGAATTCACCCCTCCACTTT
>TRBV6-5|-|TRBJ1-6|-
CASSSKASHSPLHF
TGTGCCAGCAGTTCTAAGGCTTCTCATTCACCCCTCCACTTT
>TRBV4-3|TRBD1|TRBJ2-4|-
CASSHLDDRVAKNIQYF
TGCGCCAGCAGCCACCTTGACGACAGGGTGGCCAAAAACATTCAGTACTTC
>TRBV6-5|-|TRBJ2-2|-
CASSYSPGANTGELFF
TGTGCCAGCAGTTACTCACCGGGGGCGAACACCGGGGAGCTGTTTTTT
>TRBV9|-|TRBJ1-5|-
CASSVDGLGNQPQHF
TGTGCCAGCAGCGTAGACGGGTTGGGCAATCAGCCCCAGCATTTT
>TRBV11-2|-|TRBJ2-7|-
CASSWGDYEQYF
TGTGCCAGCAGCTGGGGGGATTACGAGCAGTACTTC
>TRBV30|-|TRBJ1-1|few
CAWSGASFTEAFF
TGTGCCTGGAGTGGGGCTTCCTTCACTGAAGCTTTCTTT
>TRBV7-2|-|TRBJ1-5|-
CASSLFSYSNQPQHF
TGTGCCAGCAGCTTATTCAGCTATAGCAATCAGCCCCAGCATTTT
>TRBV30|TRBD1|TRBJ2-5|-
CAGGTGWGTQYF
TGTGCCGGGGGGACAGGCTGGGGGACCCAGTACTTC